Each of the 28 T cell receptor beta chains below was sequenced from the same sample in a study of Tregs in tolerant kidney transplant recipients (dated by TCRdb to about 2019). The sample's time point label, in plain terms: blood sample drawn before combined kidney and bone marrow transplant. Receptor libraries were prepared by the immunoSEQ multiplex PCR assay. TCRdb's version of the immuneACCESS table is confined to in-frame rearrangements and falls short of the full clone set. An unresolved V gene accounts for under half of the shortfall where checked; the remainder is of unknown origin. Counted in this sample were about 110,000 clones; about 90% of them appeared once. The ten top clones hold about 0.31% of the sample. This specimen was CD4+ T cells from blood, taken before the transplant. The receptors shown here come from a human donor who received a combined kidney and bone marrow transplant.

This clone was picked up a small number of times. The rearrangement joins TRBV2 to TRBJ1-5, with TRBD1 matching 8 bases. The ends lost 5 bases at V and 2 bases at J; junction bases unmatched: 5. CDR3 length: 15 residues. Germline assignment: CDR1 SNHLY and CDR2 FYNNEI. The CDR3 region has the DNA TGTGCCAGCAGTCCACCGGGACAGGGCAATCAGCCCCAGCATTTT. Residues: CASSPPGQGNQPQHF.

V is TRBV7-6 and J is TRBJ1-1; the D is unclear. Trimming removed 5 bases at V and 6 bases at J, with 16 bases between. CDR1 is SGHVS, CDR2 FNYEAQ, per germline. This CDR3 region has 14 residues. The CDR3: CASSPGGVVAEAFF. The CDR3 coding sequence is TGTGCCAGCAGCCCCGGAGGAGTGGTGGCTGAAGCTTTCTTT.

V is TRBV18 and J is TRBJ1-2, with D possibly being TRBD1 (5 bases). CDR1 is KGHSH and CDR2 is LQKENI in the germline V gene. V was pared by 3 bases and J by 0 bases, with 14 bases between. The CDR3 covers 16 residues. As DNA, the CDR3 is TGTGCCAGCTCACCGGTACCCGACAGAGCTAACTATGGCTACACCTTC. Its protein is CASSPVPDRANYGYTF.

The CDR3 nucleotides read TGCGCCAGCAGCTTGGCAGCGAGTCCGGTGGGAGCTTTCTTT. It is translated as CASSLAASPVGAFF. The V and J genes are TRBV5-1 and TRBJ1-1; D gene uncertain. Germline assignment: CDR1 SGHRS and CDR2 YFSETQ. This CDR3 has 14 amino acids. Trimming took off 0 bases at V and 10 bases at J, with 16 bases between the two ends. Based on the CDR3 plus reference TRBV5-1 and TRBJ1-1, the full variable domain is KAGVTQTPRYLIKTRGQQVTLSCSPISGHRSVSWYQQTPGQGLQFLFEYFSETQRNKGNFPGRFSGRQFSNSRSEMNVSTLELGDSALYLCASSLAASPVGAFFGQGTRLTVV.

The chain employs TRBV29-1 and TRBJ2-1; 8 bases are shared with TRBD1. Trimming removed 2 bases from V and 4 bases from J; junction bases left unmatched: 13. The CDR3 is 17 residues long. In germline, CDR1 is SQVTM, CDR2 ANQGSEA. CDR3: CSVELNRGVLGYNEQFF. The CDR3 DNA is TGCAGCGTTGAACTAAACAGGGGGGTATTAGGTTACAATGAGCAGTTCTTC.

The chain employs TRBV6-6 and TRBJ1-5; TRBD1 matches 8 bases. Germline lookup yields CDR1 MNHNY and CDR2 SVGAGI (reference sequence). V lost 6 bases to trimming and J lost 7 bases; unmatched junction nucleotides: 8. The CDR3 is 14 residues long. CDR3 sequence: CASSLDRGEQPQHF. CDR3 sequence (DNA): TGTGCCAGCAGCCTCGACAGGGGCGAGCAGCCCCAGCATTTT.

The rearrangement links TRBV5-1 to TRBJ1-1; no clear D gene. Germline V gene sequence: CDR1 SGHRS, CDR2 YFSETQ. The V end lost 0 bases, the J end lost 2 bases, and 14 bases lay between the germline ends. CDR3 length equals 16 residues. The CDR3 spells CASSLASTGSNTEAFF. The CDR3 nucleotides read TGCGCCAGCAGCTTGGCGTCCACGGGAAGTAACACTGAAGCTTTCTTT.

This chain links TRBV14 with TRBJ2-7, with 8 bases lining up with TRBD2. The length of the CDR3 is 16 residues. Germline V CDR1 and CDR2: SGHDN, FVKESK. Unmatched junction bases numbered 11, after V lost 1 base and J lost 6 bases. The CDR3 region is CASSQGPGREGTEQYF. The CDR3 DNA is TGTGCCAGCAGCCAAGGCCCGGGACGGGAGGGGACCGAGCAGTACTTC. The complete variable domain, with remaining parts taken from reference TRBV14 and TRBJ2-7, reads EAGVTQFPSHSVIEKGQTVTLRCDPISGHDNLYWYRRVMGKEIKFLLHFVKESKQDESGMPNNRFLAERTGGTYSTLKVQPAELEDSGVYFCASSQGPGREGTEQYFGPGTRLTVT.

The V and J genes are TRBV11-2 and TRBJ1-5; TRBD1 matches 9 bases. Germline lookup yields CDR1 SGHAT and CDR2 FQNNGV. This CDR3 contains 16 residues. J lost 7 bases, V lost 0 bases, and 7 bases had no gene match. The CDR3 spells CASSLDAGQGHQPQHF. For the CDR3, the DNA is TGTGCCAGCAGCTTAGATGCGGGACAGGGACACCAGCCCCAGCATTTT.

V is TRBV27 and J is TRBJ2-3, with 7 bases identical to TRBD2. Looked up from germline, CDR1 is MNHEY and CDR2 is SMNVEV (reference sequence). The junction had 11 bases not matched to a gene; V was cut back by 6 bases and J by 2 bases. This CDR3 is 16 amino acids long. The CDR3 protein is CASSPGPGGVTDTQYF. Here the CDR3 DNA reads TGTGCCAGCAGCCCAGGCCCGGGAGGCGTCACAGATACGCAGTATTTT.

V usage is TRBV6-5 and J usage is TRBJ2-1; 8 bases agree with TRBD1. Germline CDR1 reads MNHEY; CDR2 reads SVGAGI. The trim removed 7 bases at V and 9 bases at J, leaving 8 bases unmatched. The CDR3 loop spans 13 amino acids. The CDR3 region has the DNA TGTGCCAGCAATGAGCCCGGGACAGGTGAGCAGTTCTTC. It encodes CASNEPGTGEQFF.

This clone was picked up a small number of times. The chain carries TRBV27 and TRBJ2-5, with 12 bases identical to TRBD1. The V gene's germline CDR1 is MNHEY and CDR2 SMNVEV (reference sequence). This CDR3 region has 15 residues. Losses at the gene ends were 5 bases for V and 4 bases for J; bases not matched to a gene: 5. CDR3 sequence: CASSPGDRGRETQYF. In nucleotides, the CDR3 is TGTGCCAGCAGTCCCGGGGACAGGGGGCGAGAGACCCAGTACTTC.

The V gene is TRBV19, the J gene TRBJ2-7; no clear D. This CDR3 spans 16 amino acids. Germline loops: CDR1 LNHDA, CDR2 SQIVND (reference sequence). V shed 4 bases and J shed 0 bases, with 16 bases lying between them. This chain's CDR3 is CASSRSSQPSSYEQYF. DNA for the CDR3: TGTGCCAGTAGTAGGTCATCACAACCTAGCTCCTACGAGCAGTACTTC.

This clone has only a few counts. This chain connects TRBV6-1 to TRBJ2-7, with D possibly matching TRBD1 (5 bases). Germline V gene data show CDR1 as MNHNS and CDR2 as SASEGT. The ends were cut back, 4 bases at V and 0 bases at J, with 10 bases in the middle. The CDR3 sequence is 14 residues long. CDR3: CASSGQKFSYEQYF. CDR3 sequence (DNA): TGTGCCAGCAGTGGACAGAAGTTCTCCTACGAGCAGTACTTC.

The chain uses TRBV27 and TRBJ1-4; 7 nucleotides align to TRBD1. The CDR3 length is 13 residues. Germline V gives CDR1 MNHEY, CDR2 SMNVEV (reference sequence). The junction had 10 bases not matched to a gene; V was cut back by 3 bases and J by 15 bases. CDR3 sequence reads: CASSFQTGKEVFF. CDR3 nucleotide sequence: TGTGCCAGCAGTTTCCAGACAGGGAAGGAGGTGTTTTTT.

The chain has TRBV4-3 and TRBJ2-5; 9 nucleotides line up with TRBD2. J was trimmed by 2 bases and V by 0 bases; bases with no gene match: 7. Germline CDR1 and CDR2: LGHNA and YSLEER. The CDR3 sequence is 17 residues long. In nucleotides, the CDR3 is TGCGCCAGCAGCCAAGAATGGGCTAGCGGGGTACAAGAGACCCAGTACTTC. As protein: CASSQEWASGVQETQYF.

J is TRBJ2-5 and V is TRBV2; 7 bases are shared with TRBD1. The J segment lost 2 bases and the V segment lost 5 bases, leaving 2 bases of the junction unmatched. CDR1 SNHLY and CDR2 FYNNEI come from the germline V gene. This CDR3 has 13 amino acids. The CDR3 protein is CASSRTGQETQYF. The CDR3 DNA sequence: TGTGCCAGCAGTAGGACAGGACAAGAGACCCAGTACTTC.

This chain uses TRBV5-4 with TRBJ1-1, with unresolved D. The CDR3 covers 15 residues. Germline lookup yields CDR1 SGHNT and CDR2 YYREEE (reference sequence). V lost 4 bases and J 0 bases, leaving 13 bases between the germline ends. The CDR3 is CASSPEPGMNTEAFF. The CDR3 bases are TGTGCCAGCAGCCCGGAGCCGGGAATGAACACTGAAGCTTTCTTT. Filled out from reference TRBV5-4 and TRBJ1-1, the complete variable domain reads ETGVTQSPTHLIKTRGQQVTLRCSSQSGHNTVSWYQQALGQGPQFIFQYYREEENGRGNFPPRFSGLQFPNYSSELNVNALELDDSALYLCASSPEPGMNTEAFFGQGTRLTVV.

CDR3 protein: CASPDQGVLSYEQYF. CDR3 DNA sequence: TGTGCCAGCCCCGACCAGGGGGTATTATCCTACGAGCAGTACTTC. The chain uses TRBV9 and TRBJ2-7, with 7 bases identical to TRBD1. The V segment lost 7 bases and the J segment 1 base; nucleotides outside the gene matches: 11. The CDR3 extends over 15 amino acids. Per the germline V gene, CDR1 is SGDLS and CDR2 is YYNGEE.

The chain has TRBV2 and TRBJ2-1; 13 bases match TRBD2. In germline, CDR1 is SNHLY, CDR2 FYNNEI. Trimming at V came to 8 bases and at J to 8 bases, leaving 3 bases not matched to a gene. This CDR3 comprises 13 residues. DNA for the CDR3: TGTGCCAGCCGGACTAGCGGGAGCCATGAGCAGTTCTTC. It is translated as CASRTSGSHEQFF. Full variable domain (outside the CDR3, taken from reference TRBV2 and TRBJ2-1): EPEVTQTPSHQVTQMGQEVILRCVPISNHLYFYWYRQILGQKVEFLVSFYNNEISEKSEIFDDQFSVERPDGSNFTLKIRSTKLEDSAMYFCASRTSGSHEQFFGPGTRLTVL.

The CDR3 sequence is CASQSTGTGSYEQYF. The CDR3 DNA is TGTGCCAGCCAATCTACCGGGACAGGCTCCTACGAGCAGTACTTC. This chain links TRBV6-5 with TRBJ2-7; 8 positions match TRBD1. The CDR3 is 15 amino acids. Per the germline V gene, CDR1 is MNHEY and CDR2 is SVGAGI. After removal of 8 bases from V and 0 bases from J, the junction contained 9 bases not matched to a gene.

The chain combines TRBV19 with TRBJ1-2; D may be TRBD1 (6 bases). Looked up from germline, CDR1 is LNHDA and CDR2 is SQIVND (reference sequence). The CDR3 consists of 15 residues. Trimming cost V 1 base and J 4 bases, with 13 bases left between them. This chain's CDR3 is CASSIGGQISYGYTF. The DNA of the CDR3 is TGTGCCAGTAGTATAGGAGGACAGATAAGCTATGGCTACACCTTC.

This clone showed up just once. The chain employs TRBV10-3 and TRBJ1-4; no reliable D call. The germline V gene has CDR1 ENHRY and CDR2 SYGVKD. The CDR3 sequence is 13 residues long. Trimming shortened V by 6 bases and J by 8 bases, and 13 bases separated the two germline ends. DNA for the CDR3: TGTGCCATCAGGAAGGAGAGGGAGGAAAAACTGTTTTTT. Translating gives CAIRKEREEKLFF.

The V and J genes are TRBV29-1 and TRBJ2-3, with 8 bases aligning to TRBD2. With V trimmed by 1 base and J by 4 bases, 1 base remained unmatched. CDR3 size: 13 residues. The germline V gene has CDR1 SQVTM and CDR2 ANQGSEA. For the CDR3, the DNA is TGCAGCGTTGAAGGACTAGCGTCAGATACGCAGTATTTT. Its translation is CSVEGLASDTQYF.

V gene TRBV7-2 combines with J gene TRBJ2-1; TRBD2 might be the D (5 bases). Germline V gene sequence: CDR1 SGHTA, CDR2 FQGNSA. The CDR3 runs to 12 residues. V was pared by 7 bases and J by 15 bases, with 19 bases between. CDR3: CASTPEALVWFF. The CDR3, as DNA: TGTGCCAGCACCCCGGAGGCCCTAGTATGGTTCTTC.

V is TRBV27 and J is TRBJ1-3, with 8 bases matching TRBD1. V lost 4 bases to trimming and J lost 2 bases; unmatched junction nucleotides: 16. CDR1 is MNHEY and CDR2 is SMNVEV in the germline V gene (reference sequence). This CDR3 spans 19 amino acids. In DNA form, the CDR3 reads TGTGCCAGCAGTTCACGCGTAAGACCCAAGACAGGGGCTGGAAACACCATATATTTT. Protein sequence: CASSSRVRPKTGAGNTIYF.

A single count supports this clone. The V and J genes are TRBV28 and TRBJ2-1; D perhaps matches TRBD1 (5 bases). Germline V gene data show CDR1 as MDHEN and CDR2 as SYDVKM. Trimming cost V 3 bases and J 0 bases, with 9 bases left between them. The length of the CDR3 is 15 residues. The chain's CDR3 is CASSFLGLSYNEQFF. For the CDR3, the DNA is TGTGCCAGCAGTTTTTTGGGGCTCTCCTACAATGAGCAGTTCTTC.

This chain's CDR3 is CASSVRTSGSADTQYF. CDR3 DNA: TGTGCCAGCAGCGTACGTACTAGCGGGAGTGCAGATACGCAGTATTTT. This rearrangement joins TRBV5-4 to TRBJ2-3; 11 bases are a match to TRBD2. V was pared by 4 bases and J by 4 bases, with 8 bases of the junction left unmatched. Germline values: CDR1 SGHNT, CDR2 YYREEE (reference sequence). This CDR3 comprises 16 residues.